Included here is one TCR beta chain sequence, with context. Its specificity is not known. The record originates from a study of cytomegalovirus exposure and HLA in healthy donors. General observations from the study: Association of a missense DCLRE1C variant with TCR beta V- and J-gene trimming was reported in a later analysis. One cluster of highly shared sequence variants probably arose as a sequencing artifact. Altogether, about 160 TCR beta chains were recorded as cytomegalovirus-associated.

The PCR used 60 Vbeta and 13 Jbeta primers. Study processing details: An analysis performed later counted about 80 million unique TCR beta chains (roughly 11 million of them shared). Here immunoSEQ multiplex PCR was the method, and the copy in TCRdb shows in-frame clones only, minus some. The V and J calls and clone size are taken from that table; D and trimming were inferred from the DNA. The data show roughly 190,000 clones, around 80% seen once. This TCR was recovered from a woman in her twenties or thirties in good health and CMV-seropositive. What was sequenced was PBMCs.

CDR3 loop: CASSPLDRKGNTIYF. Here the CDR3 DNA reads TGTGCCAGCAGCCCCCTGGACAGAAAAGGAAACACCATATATTTT. The chain carries TRBV11-2 and TRBJ1-3; perhaps TRBD1 as D (6 bases). Germline CDR1 is SGHAT and CDR2 is FQNNGV. V lost 5 bases, J lost 4 bases, and 15 bases lay in between. The CDR3 covers 15 residues.